This record concerns one TCR beta chain sequence. This record belongs to a study of blood T cells in healthy people across ages. Germline-derived CDR1 and CDR2 are SEHNR and FQNEAQ (reference sequence). Trimming pared 5 bases from V and 7 bases from J, leaving 30 bases between. This CDR3 is 19 amino acids long. A second PCR, run for roughly 7 to 11 cycles, used a sample-barcoded 5' primer plus a J-beta primer mix. Each CDR3 protein is one row after TCRdb ran MiXCR on the 5' RACE reads. The sample shows around 710,000 distinct CDR3 sequences, approximately 39% of them seen only once. This chain links TRBV7-9 with TRBJ2-1; tentative D call: TRBD1 (9 bases). The receptor was isolated from a woman aged 60-75 years in good health. Sequencing input: blood. CDR3 sequence: CASSRDRVLTSALTNEQFF. In nucleotides, the CDR3 is TGTGCCAGCAGCCGGGACAGGGTTTTGACTAGCGCCCTTACGAATGAGCAGTTCTTC.